The 23 T cell receptor beta chains below all came from one sample that was sequenced in a study of blood T cell repertoires in COVID-19. TCRdb's copy holds only in-frame clones and misses some; the assay was immunoSEQ multiplex PCR. The data show 250,000 or so clones, approximately 88% seen once. The material sequenced was peripheral blood. These receptors were taken from a woman aged 30 to 39 with COVID-19, enrolled during active disease.

This rearrangement joins TRBV15 to TRBJ1-2; D gene ambiguous. Germline V CDR1 and CDR2: LNHNV, YYDKDF (reference sequence). The CDR3 has 18 residues. Trimming removed 0 bases at V and 1 base at J, with 18 bases between. The CDR3 is CATSREISRRSFNYGYTF. In nucleotides, the CDR3 is TGTGCCACCAGCAGAGAGATTTCCAGGAGGAGTTTTAACTATGGCTACACCTTC. The whole variable domain, remainder taken from reference TRBV15 and TRBJ1-2, is DAMVIQNPRYQVTQFGKPVTLSCSQTLNHNVMYWYQQKSSQAPKLLFHYYDKDFNNEADTPDNFQSRRPNTSFCFLDIRSPGLGDTAMYLCATSREISRRSFNYGYTFGSGTRLTVV.

The V and J genes are TRBV4-3 and TRBJ2-1; D possibly corresponds to TRBD2 (5 bases). Germline V gene lookup returns CDR1 LGHNA and CDR2 YSLEER. V lost 3 bases and J 5 bases, leaving 20 bases between the germline ends. CDR3 length: 17 amino acids. DNA for the CDR3: TGCGCCAGCAGCCACGGGGTAGCTAGACTCGACGACAATGAGCAGTTCTTC. Amino acid sequence: CASSHGVARLDDNEQFF.

The chain recombines TRBV27 with TRBJ2-1, with D perhaps matching TRBD2 (6 bases). Trimming left V 2 bases short and J 6 bases short, with 11 bases between. Per germline, CDR1 MNHEY and CDR2 SMNVEV (reference sequence). The CDR3 has 14 residues. The CDR3, as DNA: TGTGCCAGCAGTTTAGCCGGGACTGCCAATGAGCAGTTCTTC. This codes for CASSLAGTANEQFF.

This chain links TRBV7-8 with TRBJ2-1, with 9 bases identical to TRBD2. The CDR3 sequence is 19 residues long. Per the germline V gene, CDR1 is SGHVS and CDR2 is FQNEAQ. The V gene end was trimmed by 0 bases and the J gene end by 1 base; junction bases not matched to a gene: 10. CDR3 in amino acids: CASSLAVNSGSFSYNEQFF. The DNA for the CDR3 is TGTGCCAGCAGCTTAGCCGTAAATAGCGGGAGTTTTTCCTACAATGAGCAGTTCTTC. The full variable domain, in which reference TRBV7-8 and TRBJ2-1 provide the parts outside the CDR3, is GAGVSQSPRYKVAKRGQDVALRCDPISGHVSLFWYQQALGQGPEFLTYFQNEAQLDKSGLPSDRFFAERPEGSVSTLKIQRTQQEDSAVYLCASSLAVNSGSFSYNEQFFGPGTRLTVL.

The chain is built from TRBV11-2 and TRBJ1-5; D unclear. This CDR3 spans 16 amino acids. CDR1 is SGHAT, CDR2 FQNNGV, per germline. V gave up 1 base and J gave up 0 bases, with 10 bases separating them. The CDR3 coding sequence is TGTGCCAGCAGCTTAGTTGGCTCATATAGCAATCAGCCCCAGCATTTT. Translating gives CASSLVGSYSNQPQHF. Full variable domain (outside the CDR3, taken from reference TRBV11-2 and TRBJ1-5): EAGVAQSPRYKIIEKRQSVAFWCNPISGHATLYWYQQILGQGPKLLIQFQNNGVVDDSQLPKDRFSAERLKGVDSTLKIQPAKLEDSAVYLCASSLVGSYSNQPQHFGDGTRLSIL.

This rearrangement joins TRBV4-1 to TRBJ2-5; D ambiguous. Trimming shortened V by 3 bases and J by 5 bases, and 10 bases separated the two germline ends. Germline CDR1 MGHRA, CDR2 YSYEKL. This CDR3 is built from 13 residues. The CDR3 region has the DNA TGCGCCAGCAGCCACGTACTTGCGGAGACCCAGTACTTC. It translates to CASSHVLAETQYF.

The chain couples TRBV7-2 to TRBJ2-1; D possibly corresponds to TRBD2 (6 bases). The CDR3 extends over 16 amino acids. Germline V gene sequence: CDR1 SGHTA, CDR2 FQGNSA. Trimming pared 3 bases from V and 4 bases from J, leaving 16 bases between. Here the CDR3 DNA reads TGTGCCAGCAGCTTGGACCTGGGGGGTGGATACAATGAGCAGTTCTTC. Its translation: CASSLDLGGGYNEQFF.

The chain carries TRBV6-5 and TRBJ1-5; 9 bases are a match to TRBD1. The germline V gene has CDR1 MNHEY and CDR2 SVGAGI. This CDR3 has 15 residues. V dropped 6 bases and J dropped 5; count of bases not matched to a gene: 8. The CDR3 loop is CASSQGQGDHQPQHF. In DNA, the CDR3 is TGTGCCAGCAGCCAGGGACAGGGAGACCATCAGCCCCAGCATTTT.

This chain links TRBV2 with TRBJ2-3; weak D call: TRBD1 (6 bases). The germline CDR1 and CDR2 sequences are SNHLY and FYNNEI. The CDR3 has 13 residues. The V and J ends lost 11 bases and 0 bases respectively, with 12 bases between them. DNA of the CDR3: TGTGCCCCGGGGACACTAAGCACAGATACGCAGTATTTT. Its translation is CAPGTLSTDTQYF.

The gene calls are TRBV5-4 and TRBJ2-3, with 7 positions matching TRBD1. Germline V gene data show CDR1 as SGHNT and CDR2 as YYREEE (reference sequence). V shed 3 bases and J 0 bases; nucleotides not matched to a gene: 10. This CDR3 is 17 amino acids long. The chain's CDR3 is CASSSNRGASSTDTQYF. The CDR3 nucleotides are TGTGCCAGCAGCTCAAACAGGGGTGCATCTAGCACAGATACGCAGTATTTT.

The V and J genes are TRBV6-2 or TRBV6-3 and TRBJ2-7; 7 bases align to TRBD2. The CDR3 loop spans 15 amino acids. Germline V gene sequence: CDR1 MNHEY, CDR2 SVGEGT. J was trimmed by 3 bases and V by 3 bases; bases with no gene match: 8. The CDR3 DNA sequence: TGTGCCAGCAGTTATTTGGGCGGGAGCAACTACGAGCAGTACGTC. It specifies CASSYLGGSNYEQYV.

This clone has only a few counts. The rearrangement links TRBV3-1 (or the pseudogene TRBV3-2) to TRBJ2-7; no firm D call. V lost 1 base to trimming and J lost 6 bases, with 7 bases between them. The germline V gene encodes CDR1 LGHDT and CDR2 YNNKEL (reference sequence). The length of the CDR3 is 12 residues. The CDR3 loop reads CASSQAWAEQYF. Here the CDR3 DNA reads TGTGCCAGCAGCCAAGCTTGGGCCGAGCAGTACTTC.

This sequence joins TRBV5-4 and TRBJ2-1, with 11 bases that match TRBD1. The CDR3 consists of 16 residues. Germline CDR1 is SGHNT and CDR2 is YYREEE (reference sequence). The V segment lost 0 bases and the J segment 4 bases; nucleotides outside the gene matches: 3. As DNA, the CDR3 is TGTGCCAGCAGCTTGGGGTGGGACAGGGGGTACAATGAGCAGTTCTTC. As protein: CASSLGWDRGYNEQFF.

V gene TRBV10-3 combines with J gene TRBJ1-1; D is uncertain. In germline, CDR1 is ENHRY, CDR2 SYGVKD. The CDR3 covers 17 residues. Trimming removed 0 bases at V and 3 bases at J, with 17 bases between. CDR3 nucleotides: TGTGCCATCAGTGAGTCTAGGTATGAGGTCGCGGACACTGAAGCTTTCTTT. It yields the protein CAISESRYEVADTEAFF.

The chain couples TRBV2 to TRBJ2-4; D possibly corresponds to TRBD2 (6 bases). Germline values: CDR1 SNHLY, CDR2 FYNNEI. The CDR3 covers 13 residues. V was trimmed by 5 bases and J by 9 bases, leaving 14 bases between them. CDR3 sequence: CASSLQAGSIQYF. CDR3 sequence (DNA): TGTGCCAGCAGTCTCCAGGCGGGGAGCATTCAGTACTTC.

The chain has TRBV18 and TRBJ1-2; 7 bases agree with TRBD1. With 3 bases clipped from V and 7 bases from J, the junction kept 8 bases outside the gene matches. Germline V gene data show CDR1 as KGHSH and CDR2 as LQKENI. The CDR3 totals 14 residues. The CDR3 coding sequence is TGTGCCAGCTCACCTGGACAGGAAAGTCTTGGCTACACCTTC. Protein product: CASSPGQESLGYTF.

V and J are TRBV28 and TRBJ1-5; D not resolved. The CDR3 runs to 14 residues. The V and J ends lost 8 bases and 0 bases respectively, with 11 bases between them. CDR1 MDHEN and CDR2 SYDVKM come from the germline V gene. CDR3 coding DNA: TGTGCCAGCGCTCCGAGGGCTAGCAATCAGCCCCAGCATTTT. Amino acid sequence: CASAPRASNQPQHF. Full variable domain (missing parts from reference TRBV28 and TRBJ1-5): DVKVTQSSRYLVKRTGEKVFLECVQDMDHENMFWYRQDPGLGLRLIYFSYDVKMKEKGDIPEGYSVSREKKERFSLILESASTNQTSMYLCASAPRASNQPQHFGDGTRLSIL.

This clone was found once. The V call is TRBV15, the J call TRBJ1-6; D remains ambiguous. The V end was cut by 5 bases, the J end by 7 bases, with 15 bases between. There are 15 residues in the CDR3. CDR1 LNHNV and CDR2 YYDKDF come from the germline V gene (reference sequence). In nucleotides, the CDR3 is TGTGCCACCAGCGTCTCAGGCACAGACAATTCACCCCTCCACTTT. Translating it yields CATSVSGTDNSPLHF.

This clone was observed a handful of times. J is TRBJ1-5 and V is TRBV9; D gene uncertain. CDR3 length: 14 amino acids. With 7 bases removed from V and 2 bases from J, the gap between germline ends came to 13 bases. Germline lookup yields CDR1 SGDLS and CDR2 YYNGEE. CDR3 region: CASGGNEGNQPQHF. CDR3 sequence (DNA): TGTGCCAGCGGAGGAAACGAGGGCAATCAGCCCCAGCATTTT.

The chain has TRBV18 and TRBJ2-2, with D possibly TRBD2 on 5 matching bases. Trimming left V 2 bases short and J 5 bases short, with 12 bases between. This CDR3 contains 15 residues. Germline lookup yields CDR1 KGHSH and CDR2 LQKENI. CDR3 region: CASSPSSGLTGELFF. In DNA, the CDR3 is TGTGCCAGCTCACCAAGCAGCGGCCTTACCGGGGAGCTGTTTTTT. Combining the CDR3 with reference TRBV18 and TRBJ2-2 gives the whole variable domain NAGVMQNPRHLVRRRGQEARLRCSPMKGHSHVYWYRQLPEEGLKFMVYLQKENIIDESGMPKERFSAEFPKEGPSILRIQQVVRGDSAAYFCASSPSSGLTGELFFGEGSRLTVL.

Concerning this clone: The identical CDR3 is also encoded by other nucleotide sequences in the sample. J is TRBJ1-1 and V is TRBV4-3, with 8 bases aligning to TRBD1. Trimming cost V 0 bases and J 1 base; bases outside gene matches: 4. The length of the CDR3 is 16 residues. Germline V gene lookup returns CDR1 LGHNA and CDR2 YSLEER. CDR3 sequence (DNA): TGCGCCAGCAGCCAAGATCCCCAGGGGGCGAACACTGAAGCTTTCTTT. This encodes CASSQDPQGANTEAFF.

The gene calls are TRBV28 and TRBJ2-3; weak D call: TRBD2 (5 bases). The CDR3 covers 12 residues. Germline loops: CDR1 MDHEN, CDR2 SYDVKM. Trimming stripped 3 bases from V and 4 bases from J, with 5 bases between. CDR3 protein: CASSLRADTQYF. The CDR3 DNA is TGTGCCAGCAGTTTGAGGGCAGATACGCAGTATTTT.

CDR3 loop: CASSPPGQVTDTQYF. CDR3 coding DNA: TGTGCCAGCTCACCCCCGGGACAGGTCACAGATACGCAGTATTTT. The chain recombines TRBV18 with TRBJ2-3; 8 bases fit TRBD1. V lost 3 bases, J lost 2 bases, and 4 bases stayed unmatched. Germline loops: CDR1 KGHSH, CDR2 LQKENI. CDR3 size: 15 residues.